The rows below give T cell receptor beta chains drawn from one sample of a study of tumor and adjacent non-tumor tissue in lung cancer. TCRdb processed the multiplex PCR reads anew with MiXCR; each CDR3 protein has one entry. In the table there are approximately 75,000 distinct CDR3 sequences, around four fifths of which are singletons. The sequenced material came from lung tumor tissue. Receptor source: a woman between 50 and 59 years old with non-small cell lung cancer. Each CDR3 is given with its conserved first and last residue. Each record gives: J gene, clone size, D gene, V gene, CDR3 protein, CDR3 DNA. D genes are given only for firm matches. Clone size is given for some rows only: seen once, a few or many times, or a class if the clone is expanded.

TRBJ1-4	few	-	TRBV6-1	CASSEITEKLFF	TGTGCCAGTAGTGAGATTACCGAAAAACTGTTTTTT
TRBJ2-1	many	TRBD2	TRBV7-9	CASTLGRTPGYNEQFF	TGTGCCAGCACCCTCGGGAGGACACCAGGGTACAATGAGCAGTTCTTC
TRBJ1-2	once	-	TRBV5-1	CASSWSGGNYGYTF	TGCGCCAGCAGCTGGTCTGGGGGAAACTATGGTTACACCTTC
TRBJ2-1	-	TRBD1	TRBV6-5	CASTKGASGSRENEQFF	TGTGCAAGCACCAAGGGGGCTAGTGGGAGCCGAGAAAATGAGCAGTTCTTC
TRBJ2-7	-	-	TRBV12-3/TRBV12-4	CASCFVRTYEQYF	TGTGCCAGCTGTTTCGTGAGAACCTACGAGCAGTACTTC
TRBJ1-1	-	-	TRBV11-2	CADSLLMLGTEAFF	TGTGCCGACAGCCTGCTAATGCTGGGAACTGAAGCTTTCTTT
TRBJ2-5	many	TRBD2	TRBV10-3	CAISRTSGAETQYF	TGTGCCATCAGTAGGACTAGCGGCGCGGAGACCCAGTACTTC
TRBJ2-1	-	TRBD2	TRBV4-2	CASSRETEREGGNEQFF	TGTGCCAGCAGCCGAGAGACTGAGCGGGAGGGCGGCAATGAGCAGTTCTTC
TRBJ2-7	-	-	TRBV11-2	CASSTQGYEQYF	TGTGCCAGCAGTACACAAGGCTACGAGCAATACTTC
TRBJ1-2	many	-	TRBV28	CASSLGGGSGYTF	TGTGCCAGCAGTTTGGGGGGGGGGTCTGGCTACACCTTC
TRBJ1-1	-	-	TRBV12-3/TRBV12-4	CASCFKRNTEVFF	TGTGCCAGCTGTTTTAAACGGAACACTGAAGTTTTCTTT
TRBJ1-1	-	-	TRBV29-1	CSVWGERDNTEAFF	TGCAGCGTTTGGGGGGAACGGGACAACACTGAAGCCTTCTTT
TRBJ1-5	-	-	TRBV4-1	CAGSQDGGGSQHQHF	TGCGCCGGCAGCCAAGACGGGGGGGGAAGTCAGCACCAGCATTTT
TRBJ2-7	-	TRBD1	TRBV11-1	CVSSRTGTASYDQYF	TGTGTCAGCAGCCGGACAGGGACGGCCTCCTACGATCAGTACTTC
TRBJ2-7	-	-	TRBV11-2	CAGSLTDTAYGQYF	TGTGCCGGCAGCTTGACGGACACTGCCTACGGGCAGTACTTC
TRBJ2-2	-	-	TRBV29-1	CSVPLGSLTGELFF	TGCAGCGTCCCCTTGGGCAGCCTAACCGGGGAGCTGTTTTTC
TRBJ2-1	-	TRBD2	TRBV11-2	CVSTLDFSLAGGEQFF	TGTGTCAGCACCTTAGATTTTTCCTTAGCGGGAGGGGAGCAGTTCTTC
TRBJ2-3	-	TRBD1	TRBV6-1	CACSEASGTGGVDTQYF	TGTGCCTGCAGTGAAGCCTCCGGGACAGGGGGCGTAGATACGCAGTATTTT
TRBJ2-1	-	TRBD2	TRBV6-5	CSSIITSGSTNERFF	TGTTCCAGTATCATTACTAGCGGGAGTACCAATGAGCGGTTCTTC
TRBJ2-1	-	-	TRBV4-2	CVSSQDQATYNEQFF	TGTGTCAGCAGCCAAGACCAAGCGACCTACAATGAGCAGTTCTTC
TRBJ2-5	many	-	TRBV14	CASSQGRVLLWEETQYF	TGTGCCAGCAGCCAAGGCCGGGTCCTACTCTGGGAAGAGACCCAGTACTTC
TRBJ1-1	many	-	TRBV6-5	CASSYGRLGTEAFF	TGTGCCAGCAGTTACGGAAGGCTTGGGACTGAAGCTTTCTTT
TRBJ1-6	-	-	TRBV6-2/TRBV6-3	CASSYVGQFGIDNSPLHF	TGTGCCAGCAGTTACGTTGGACAGTTTGGGATCGATAATTCACCCCTCCACTTT
TRBJ2-5	-	-	TRBV4-2	CASSQEGKLVVYQETHYF	TGTGCCAGCAGCCAAGAAGGGAAACTAGTGGTGTACCAAGAGACCCACTACTTC
TRBJ2-1	-	-	TRBV6-5	CARSGRSSYNEQFF	TGTGCCAGGAGTGGTCGGAGCTCCTACAATGAGCAATTCTTC
TRBJ2-7	-	-	TRBV29-1	CSVERSGTPVYELYF	TGCAGCGTTGAGCGATCGGGGACCCCCGTCTACGAGCTGTACTTC
TRBJ2-6	-	-	TRBV4-2	CTSSQDTNSGTNVLTF	TGTACCAGCAGCCAAGATACAAACTCTGGGACCAACGTCCTGACTTTC
TRBJ1-5	-	-	TRBV6-1	CAINREVGSNQPQHF	TGTGCCATCAATAGGGAGGTCGGCAGCAATCAGCCCCAGCATTTT
TRBJ2-7	-	-	TRBV20-1	CSAHGLLSGFYEQYF	TGCAGTGCTCATGGCCTCCTCTCCGGGTTCTACGAGCAGTACTTC